A single sample gave rise to the 11 T cell receptor beta chains below, sequenced in a study of shared clonotypes between healthy human individuals. Measured with immunoSEQ multiplex PCR; TCRdb has only the in-frame clones, and not every one. Seen here are 1,400,000 or so clones, about 98.5% observed once, and the top ten hold about 0.35%. Sequencing was done on a sample of naive CD4+ T cells sorted from blood. Subset of the sample: CD45RA+ positively selected. The source is a man under 40 in good health.

The chain joins TRBV5-8 to TRBJ2-7, with 9 positions matching TRBD1. This CDR3 contains 15 residues. With 6 bases clipped from V and 4 bases from J, the junction kept 11 bases outside the gene matches. Germline values: CDR1 SGHTS, CDR2 YDEGEE. CDR3 amino acids: CASTHPDRGFYEQYF. DNA of the CDR3: TGTGCCAGCACCCACCCTGACAGGGGGTTTTACGAGCAGTACTTC.

This chain joins TRBV5-4 and TRBJ2-7, with 9 bases identical to TRBD2. The CDR3 covers 15 residues. The germline gives CDR1 SGHNT, CDR2 YYREEE (reference sequence). V was clipped by 2 bases and J by 1 base; unmatched bases: 4. The DNA for the CDR3 is TGTGCCAGCAGCTTTGGACTAGCGCCTTCCTACGAGCAGTACTTC. Translation gives CASSFGLAPSYEQYF.

The J gene is TRBJ2-4, the V gene TRBV6-6; TRBD2 agrees at 8 bases. CDR1 and CDR2 from the germline V gene are MNHNY and SVGAGI (reference sequence). V was clipped by 2 bases and J by 9 bases; unmatched bases: 12. The CDR3 loop spans 16 amino acids. In nucleotides, the CDR3 is TGTGCCAGCAGTTACGGGGGACTAGGCTCCGAAACCATTCAGTACTTC. It yields the protein CASSYGGLGSETIQYF.

This chain links TRBV19 with TRBJ1-2; D gene ambiguous. Trimming took 8 bases from V and 0 from J, leaving 22 bases between them. Germline loops: CDR1 LNHDA, CDR2 SQIVND (reference sequence). This CDR3 comprises 17 residues. The CDR3 spells CASYTAGRSKTNYGYTF. The DNA of the CDR3 is TGTGCCAGTTACACGGCCGGACGGTCGAAAACTAACTATGGCTACACCTTC.

This chain uses TRBV4-3 with TRBJ2-7; 10 bases agree with TRBD1. There are 15 residues in the CDR3. Germline-derived CDR1 and CDR2 are LGHNA and YSLEER. The trim removed 5 bases at V and 2 bases at J, leaving 6 bases unmatched. Written as DNA, the CDR3 is TGCGCCAGCAGCGCCCGGGACAGGGGTACCTACGAGCAGTACTTC. Its protein product is CASSARDRGTYEQYF.

The genes are TRBV11-2 and TRBJ2-3; 9 nucleotides match TRBD1. Germline V lookup: CDR1 SGHAT, CDR2 FQNNGV. V shed 4 bases and J 4 bases; nucleotides not matched to a gene: 9. The CDR3 consists of 16 residues. DNA for the CDR3: TGTGCCAGCAGCTCCCTCGACAGGGGGTGGGCAGATACGCAGTATTTT. Its protein is CASSSLDRGWADTQYF.

A word on this clone: The sample contains more than one DNA sequence encoding this CDR3. V and J are TRBV28 and TRBJ1-3; 7 bases map to TRBD1. V lost 3 bases, J lost 2 bases, and 1 base stayed unmatched. CDR3 length: 14 amino acids. CDR1 and CDR2 (germline): MDHEN, SYDVKM. The CDR3 region has the DNA TGTGCCAGCAGTTTCAGGGGGACTGGAAACACCATATATTTT. Its protein is CASSFRGTGNTIYF.

V is TRBV25-1 and J is TRBJ2-1; no reliable D call. CDR3 size: 11 residues. Trimming left V 2 bases short and J 10 bases short, with 6 bases between. CDR1 is MGHDK and CDR2 is SYGVNS in the germline V gene. The CDR3 spells CASSERREQFF. The CDR3 DNA follows: TGTGCCAGCAGTGAAAGACGGGAGCAGTTCTTC.

This chain links TRBV28 with TRBJ2-7; possibly TRBD1 for D (6 bases). This CDR3 has 16 amino acids. V gave up 5 bases and J gave up 3 bases, with 20 bases separating them. Germline V gene data show CDR1 as MDHEN and CDR2 as SYDVKM. The CDR3 DNA sequence: TGTGCCAGCAGTCACACTCCCTCGGACAGCATCTACGAGCAGTACTTC. Residues: CASSHTPSDSIYEQYF.

The chain couples TRBV7-2 to TRBJ2-5, with 9 bases identical to TRBD1. J gave up 0 bases and V 5 bases, and 10 bases lay outside the gene matches. Germline loops: CDR1 SGHTA, CDR2 FQGNSA. The CDR3 covers 17 residues. CDR3 nucleotides: TGTGCCAGCAGCCCCCGAACAGGGGGCGAGTACCAAGAGACCCAGTACTTC. Translated: CASSPRTGGEYQETQYF.

This clone appeared a single time. The V gene is TRBV4-1, the J gene TRBJ2-3; 7 nucleotides line up with TRBD2. V trimming: 1 base; J trimming: 7 bases; junction bases outside the gene matches: 20. Germline CDR1 is MGHRA and CDR2 is YSYEKL. CDR3 length: 19 residues. The CDR3 DNA sequence: TGCGCCAGCAGCCAAGTACCCGCGCAAGGGACTACGTCGGGGTATACGCAGTATTTT. The encoded protein is CASSQVPAQGTTSGYTQYF.